A selection of T cell receptor beta chains follows, all from one sample in a study of T cell clones after liver transplantation. Some clones are missing from TCRdb's copy, which holds only in-frame ones; the method was immunoSEQ multiplex PCR. Seen here are roughly 80,000 clones, over 65% observed once, and the top ten hold 2.8%. The sequences come from CD4+ T cells from blood, collected at the 22-month timepoint. These receptor sequences come from a human patient who received a liver transplant. Certain T cells may be donor cells from the graft. Each CDR3 is given with its conserved first and last residue. The order of the fields is V gene, J gene, clone size, CDR3 length, D gene, CDR3 DNA, CDR3 protein. The D gene is left open where the match is weak. The size of a clone is reported for some rows only, either as once, few or many, or as a class for expanded clones.

TRBV10-3	TRBJ1-1	NA	15	TRBD1	TGTGCCAATCTATATTCCAGGGGGGTGAACACTGAAGCTTTCTTT	CANLYSRGVNTEAFF
TRBV2	TRBJ2-7	once	18	TRBD2	TGTGCCAGCAGTTCGGAAGGACTAGCGGGGGGCTGGGCCTACGAGCAGTACTTC	CASSSEGLAGGWAYEQYF
TRBV4-2	TRBJ1-1	NA	12	NA	TGTGCCAGCAGCAGGGATAAGACTGAAGCTTTCTTT	CASSRDKTEAFF
TRBV5-1	TRBJ2-3	NA	16	TRBD1	TGCGCCAGCAGCCCCGACAGGGGACTTGTTGGGGATACGCAGTATTTT	CASSPDRGLVGDTQYF
TRBV7-2	TRBJ1-2	many	12	NA	TGTGCCAGCAGCTTAGTGGGGGTCGGCTACACCTTC	CASSLVGVGYTF
TRBV2	TRBJ2-2	few	16	TRBD2	TGTGCCAGCAGTGTGGCTAGCGGGAGGAACACCGGGGAGCTGTTTTTT	CASSVASGRNTGELFF
TRBV7-2	TRBJ2-3	NA	16	TRBD2	TGTGCCAGCAGCGCCCGACTAGCGGAATACACAGATACGCAGTATTTT	CASSARLAEYTDTQYF
TRBV4-2	TRBJ1-2	NA	15	NA	TGTGCCAGCAGCCAAGATGGCAAGGGGAACTATGGCTACACCTTC	CASSQDGKGNYGYTF
TRBV7-2	TRBJ2-7	NA	15	NA	TGTGCCAGCAGCTTAGCATTCGACAGCGCCTACGAGCAGTACTTC	CASSLAFDSAYEQYF
TRBV2	TRBJ2-1	NA	11	NA	TGTGCCAGTAGTCGTGCCTCTGAGCAGTTCTTC	CASSRASEQFF
TRBV25-1	TRBJ2-1	few	16	TRBD2	TGTGCCAGCAGAGAGCTTCGGACTAGCGGAGACAATGAGCAGTTCTTC	CASRELRTSGDNEQFF
TRBV27	TRBJ2-1	few	15	TRBD2	TGTGCCACCACTTCTGCGGGAGGCCCCTACAATGAGCAGTTCTTC	CATTSAGGPYNEQFF
TRBV7-3	TRBJ2-1	NA	14	TRBD2	TGTGCCAGCGGTAGGGGACTAGCTTCGGATGAGCAGTTCTTC	CASGRGLASDEQFF
TRBV15	TRBJ2-5	once	12	NA	TGTGCCACCTCGTTCGGGGCGGAGACCCAGTACTTC	CATSFGAETQYF
TRBV14	TRBJ1-3	NA	11	NA	TGTGCCAGCAGCCTTAGTAACACCATATATTTT	CASSLSNTIYF
TRBV5-1	TRBJ1-4	NA	14	NA	TGCGCCAGCAGCCTGACAGAACCTAATGAAAAACTGTTTTTT	CASSLTEPNEKLFF
TRBV29-1	TRBJ2-7	NA	13	TRBD2	TGCAGCGTTGACCCGGGGGGCTCCTACGAGCAGTACTTC	CSVDPGGSYEQYF
TRBV7-9	TRBJ2-1	once	16	NA	TGTGCCAGCAACCCCGGGCCACTGGGTTCCTACAATGAGCAGTTCTTC	CASNPGPLGSYNEQFF
TRBV4-2	TRBJ2-7	NA	17	NA	TGTGCCAGCAGCCGCACCCAAGGCGCAGGGCCACCCTACGAGCAGTACTTC	CASSRTQGAGPPYEQYF
TRBV10-3	TRBJ2-3	NA	15	NA	TGTGCCATCAGTGAGCGTAGCGGAGGTACAGATACGCAGTATTTT	CAISERSGGTDTQYF
TRBV7-9	TRBJ2-3	NA	16	NA	TGTGCCAGCAGCTTGGCGGAAGGGCCTAACACAGATACGCAGTATTTT	CASSLAEGPNTDTQYF
TRBV19	TRBJ2-7	NA	18	NA	TGTGCCAGTAGTATAGATCTTAAATCCGATCAAGCGATTAAACAGCAGTACTTC	CASSIDLKSDQAIKQQYF
TRBV9	TRBJ2-3	NA	15	TRBD2	TGTGCCAGCAGCGTACTAGCGGGTGGCACAGATACGCAGTATTTT	CASSVLAGGTDTQYF
TRBV7-2	TRBJ2-5	NA	19	TRBD2	TGTGCCAGCAGCCCCCCCTCAGCGGGACCAATGGAGGACCTTGAGACCCAGTACTTC	CASSPPSAGPMEDLETQYF
TRBV4-2	TRBJ1-4	NA	16	TRBD1	TGTGCCAGCAGCCAACTGCATAGGACAGGGGTTGAAAAACTGTTTTTT	CASSQLHRTGVEKLFF
TRBV7-3	TRBJ2-3	once	19	TRBD2	TGTGCCAGCAGCTTAATAGGGGCGACTAGCGGGAGTGGAACAGATACGCAGTATTTT	CASSLIGATSGSGTDTQYF
TRBV6-1	TRBJ1-5	NA	14	NA	TGTGCCAGCAGTGAACTTGGGGGGCCTCAGCCCCAGCATTTT	CASSELGGPQPQHF
TRBV7-2	TRBJ1-4	NA	15	NA	TGTGCCAGCAGCTTAGTTTATGGCATGGATGAAAAACTGTTTTTT	CASSLVYGMDEKLFF
TRBV30	TRBJ2-6	NA	15	NA	TGTGCCTGGAATCCGAGCTACTCTGGGGCCAACGTCCTGACTTTC	CAWNPSYSGANVLTF
TRBV28	TRBJ1-5	once	14	NA	TGTGCCAGCAGCGGTCCCTCTGACTGGCAGCCCCAGCATTTT	CASSGPSDWQPQHF
TRBV29-1	TRBJ2-2	NA	16	NA	TGCAGCGTTGAAGATGGGGGCAGAACGAACACCGGGGAGCTGTTTTTT	CSVEDGGRTNTGELFF
TRBV7-2	TRBJ1-5	NA	13	NA	TGTGCCAGCAGCTTCGGGCAAAGTCAGCCCCAGCATTTT	CASSFGQSQPQHF
TRBV9	TRBJ2-7	once	14	NA	TGTGCCAGCAGTGAACATGACAGCTCCTACGAGCAGTACTTC	CASSEHDSSYEQYF
TRBV7-2	TRBJ2-5	NA	16	TRBD2	TGTGCCAGCAGCTTTGCGGGGGGCAACAACCAAGAGACCCAGTACTTC	CASSFAGGNNQETQYF
TRBV5-1	TRBJ2-2	medium-sized	15	NA	TGCGCCAGCAGCCTTGGTTTGGGGGTTGCCGGGGAGCTGTTTTTT	CASSLGLGVAGELFF
TRBV29-1	TRBJ2-6	NA	14	NA	TGCAGCGTTGATCTCAGCCCTGGGGCCAACGTCCTGACTTTC	CSVDLSPGANVLTF
TRBV9	TRBJ2-3	once	14	NA	TGTGCCAGCAGCCCCCTCAGTGATCGCCCAACGCAGTATTTT	CASSPLSDRPTQYF
TRBV28	TRBJ2-1	NA	13	TRBD2	TGTGCCAGCAGTTTACCAGCGGGACTTGAGCAGTTCTTC	CASSLPAGLEQFF
TRBV7-9	TRBJ1-1	few	14	NA	TGTGCCAGCAGCTTCCAGGGCTCGAGCACTGAAGCTTTCTTT	CASSFQGSSTEAFF
TRBV9	TRBJ2-3	NA	14	NA	TGTGCCAGCAGCCCGGGACCCCAGACAGATACGCAGTATTTT	CASSPGPQTDTQYF
TRBV19	TRBJ1-5	NA	15	NA	TGTGCCAGTAGTATCCGGGCCGATAGCAATCAGCCCCAGCATTTT	CASSIRADSNQPQHF
TRBV7-2	TRBJ2-1	NA	15	NA	TGTGCCAGCAGCATTGGCGGGTTGCTCGGTATTGAGCAGTTCTTC	CASSIGGLLGIEQFF
TRBV7-2	TRBJ2-1	NA	13	NA	TGTGCCAGCAGCTTCGACCCTTTGGATGAGCAGTTCTTC	CASSFDPLDEQFF
TRBV5-1	TRBJ2-1	NA	13	NA	TGCGCCAGCAGCTTCTCAGGCAACAATGAGCAGTTCTTC	CASSFSGNNEQFF
TRBV28	TRBJ2-7	NA	16	TRBD1	TGTGCCAGCAGCTCGGACAGGGGACAGCTCTCCTACGAGCAGTACTTC	CASSSDRGQLSYEQYF
TRBV5-4	TRBJ2-7	NA	16	TRBD2	TGTGCCAGCAGCTTGAGGGCTGGCGGGAGATCCTACGAGCAGTACTTC	CASSLRAGGRSYEQYF
TRBV2	TRBJ1-2	few	15	TRBD1	TGTGCCAGCAGTGAAGGAGGAGGGACAGGGTTTGGCTACACCTTC	CASSEGGGTGFGYTF
TRBV4-2	TRBJ1-6	NA	16	TRBD1	TGTGCCAGCAGCCAAGATCGAGGGACAGGGATGTCACCCCTCCACTTT	CASSQDRGTGMSPLHF